The entry below gives a single T cell receptor (beta chain) sequence along with its context. With 7 bases clipped from V and 7 bases from J, the junction kept 8 bases outside the gene matches. Germline CDR1 reads LNHDA; CDR2 reads SQIVND (reference sequence). The CDR3 totals 14 residues. These data come from a study of blood T cell repertoires in COVID-19. Across the whole study: Both acute and convalescent COVID-19 samples were obtained from the United States, Italy and Spain.

The table came from immunoSEQ multiplex PCR; TCRdb's copy has only in-frame clones and leaves some out. The sample has 350,000 to 400,000 clones, 90% to 95% seen once. The receptor's source is a woman aged 35 to 49 who had been exposed to COVID-19. The sequenced sample was PBMCs or T cells enriched from blood (not recorded which). The chain joins TRBV19 to TRBJ1-4, with 8 bases that match TRBD1. CDR3 loop: CASTADRVGEKLFF. The CDR3 nucleotides are TGTGCCAGTACCGCGGACAGGGTGGGTGAAAAACTGTTTTTT.